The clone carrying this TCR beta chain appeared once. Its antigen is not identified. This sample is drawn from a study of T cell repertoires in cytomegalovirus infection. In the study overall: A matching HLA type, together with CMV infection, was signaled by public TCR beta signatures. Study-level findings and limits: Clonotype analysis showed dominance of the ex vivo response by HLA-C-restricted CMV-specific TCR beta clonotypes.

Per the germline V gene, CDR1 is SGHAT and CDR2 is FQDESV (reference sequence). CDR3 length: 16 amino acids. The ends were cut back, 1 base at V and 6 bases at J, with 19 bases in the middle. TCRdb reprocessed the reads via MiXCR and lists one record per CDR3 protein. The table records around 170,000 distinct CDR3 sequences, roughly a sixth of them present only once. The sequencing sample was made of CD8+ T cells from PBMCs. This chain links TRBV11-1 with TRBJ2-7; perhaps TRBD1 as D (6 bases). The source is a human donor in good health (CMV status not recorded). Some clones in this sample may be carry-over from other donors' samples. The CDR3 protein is CASSLGARQAEAEQYF. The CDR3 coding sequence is TGTGCCAGCAGCTTAGGGGCTCGACAGGCGGAAGCCGAGCAGTACTTC.